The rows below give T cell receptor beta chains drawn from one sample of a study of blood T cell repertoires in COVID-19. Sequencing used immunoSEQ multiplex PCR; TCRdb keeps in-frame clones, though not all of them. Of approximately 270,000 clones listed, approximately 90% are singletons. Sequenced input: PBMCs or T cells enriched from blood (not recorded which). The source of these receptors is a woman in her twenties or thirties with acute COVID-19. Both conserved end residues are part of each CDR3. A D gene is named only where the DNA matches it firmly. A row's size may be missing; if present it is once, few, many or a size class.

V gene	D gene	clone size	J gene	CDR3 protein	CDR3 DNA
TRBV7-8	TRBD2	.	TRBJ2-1	CASSPISGSSYNEQFF	TGTGCCAGCAGCCCGATTAGCGGGAGCTCCTACAATGAGCAGTTCTTC
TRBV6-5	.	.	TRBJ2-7	CATFSYEQYF	TGTGCCACCTTCTCCTACGAGCAGTACTTC
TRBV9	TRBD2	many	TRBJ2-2	CASSPRTSGKGTGELFF	TGTGCCAGCAGCCCCCGGACTAGCGGGAAGGGCACCGGGGAGCTGTTTTTT
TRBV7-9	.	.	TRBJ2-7	CASNYSPLRSGTPYEQYF	TGTGCCAGCAACTACTCCCCCCTGCGATCGGGAACTCCATACGAGCAGTACTTC
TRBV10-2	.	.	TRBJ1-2	CASSESITDNYGYTF	TGCGCCAGCAGTGAGTCTATTACAGATAACTATGGCTACACCTTC
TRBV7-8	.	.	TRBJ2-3	CASSLDFSGTDTQYF	TGTGCCAGCAGCTTAGACTTTTCGGGGACAGATACGCAGTATTTT
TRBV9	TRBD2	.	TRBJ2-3	CASSVGGREWTDTQYF	TGTGCCAGCAGCGTAGGCGGGAGGGAGTGGACAGATACGCAGTATTTT
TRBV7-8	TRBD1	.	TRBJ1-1	CASRPTGGASTEAFF	TGTGCCAGCAGGCCCACAGGGGGCGCGAGCACTGAAGCTTTCTTT
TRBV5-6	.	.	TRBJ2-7	CASSLVLGVEQYF	TGTGCCAGCAGCTTGGTCCTAGGCGTCGAGCAGTACTTC
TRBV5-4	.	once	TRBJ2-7	CASSLPGGSSYEQYF	TGTGCCAGCAGCTTGCCAGGTGGGAGCTCCTACGAGCAGTACTTC